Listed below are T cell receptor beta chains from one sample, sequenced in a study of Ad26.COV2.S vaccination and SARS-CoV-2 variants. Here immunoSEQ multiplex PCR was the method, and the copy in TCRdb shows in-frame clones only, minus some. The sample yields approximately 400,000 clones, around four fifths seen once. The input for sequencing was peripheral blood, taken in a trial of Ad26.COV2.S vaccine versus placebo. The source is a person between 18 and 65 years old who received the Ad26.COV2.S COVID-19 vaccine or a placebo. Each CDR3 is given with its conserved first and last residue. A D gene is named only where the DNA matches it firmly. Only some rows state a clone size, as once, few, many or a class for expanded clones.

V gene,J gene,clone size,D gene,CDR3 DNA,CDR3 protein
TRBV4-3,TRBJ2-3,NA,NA,TGCGCCAGCAGCCAAGATAGAGGCCGCACAGATACGCAGTATTTT,CASSQDRGRTDTQYF
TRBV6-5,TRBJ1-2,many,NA,TGTGCCAGCAGTTACTCGAGCGGGGGCATCTATGGCTACACCTTC,CASSYSSGGIYGYTF
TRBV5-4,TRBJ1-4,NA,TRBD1,TGTGCCAGCAGCCCGGACAGGTTTAATGAAAAACTGTTTTTT,CASSPDRFNEKLFF
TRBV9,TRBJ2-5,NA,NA,TGTGCCAGCAGCGTAGGTGCGGGAGAGACCCAGTACTTC,CASSVGAGETQYF
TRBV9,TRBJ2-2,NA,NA,TGTGCCAGCAGAGGAGGGGGCCTCGGCACCGGGGAGCTGTTTTTT,CASRGGGLGTGELFF
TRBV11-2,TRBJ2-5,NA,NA,TGTGCCAGCAGCCACCCCAGCCGGGGCCTGAGTCGGACCCAGTACTTC,CASSHPSRGLSRTQYF
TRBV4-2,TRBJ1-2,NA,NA,TGTGCCAGCAGCCAAGTACAGGGAAACTATGGCTACACCTTC,CASSQVQGNYGYTF
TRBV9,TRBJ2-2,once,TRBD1,TGTGCCAGCAGCGTAGTGACAGGGGGCACCGGGGAGCTGTTTTTT,CASSVVTGGTGELFF
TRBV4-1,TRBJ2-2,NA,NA,TGCGCCAGCAGCCAATTGACCGGGGAGCTGTTTTTT,CASSQLTGELFF
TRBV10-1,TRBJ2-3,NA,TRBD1,TGCGCCAGCAGTCCTAAGGGGGCCGCAGATACGCAGTATTTT,CASSPKGAADTQYF
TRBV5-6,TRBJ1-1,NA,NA,TGTGCCAGCAGCTGGGCCACTGAAGCTTTCTTT,CASSWATEAFF
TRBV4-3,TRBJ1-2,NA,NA,TGCGCCAGCAGCCACCGCGGGACCTCCGATTACTATGGCTACACCTTC,CASSHRGTSDYYGYTF
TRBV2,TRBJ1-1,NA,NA,TGTGCCAGCATTAGGGGGGAAAGCGGTGAAGCTTTCTTT,CASIRGESGEAFF
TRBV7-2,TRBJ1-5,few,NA,TGTGCCAGCAGCTTGGCTCATAATCAGCCCCAGCATTTT,CASSLAHNQPQHF
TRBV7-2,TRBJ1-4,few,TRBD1,TGTGCCAGCAGCTGGGTGACAGGGAGGGATGAAAAACTGTTTTTT,CASSWVTGRDEKLFF
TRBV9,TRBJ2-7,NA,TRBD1,TGTGCCAGCAGCCTACAAGGACAGGGTTCCTACGAGCAGTACTTC,CASSLQGQGSYEQYF
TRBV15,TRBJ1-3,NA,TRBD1,TGTGCCACCCGCACCGAGGGGGCGGGAAACACCATATATTTT,CATRTEGAGNTIYF
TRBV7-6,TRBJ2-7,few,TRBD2,TGTGCCAGCAGCGCCGGGAGGGCCTACGAGCAGTACTTC,CASSAGRAYEQYF
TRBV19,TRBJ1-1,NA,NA,TGTGCCAGTAGTCGGCGACACCAGAACACTGAAGCTTTCTTT,CASSRRHQNTEAFF
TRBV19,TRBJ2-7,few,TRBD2,TGTGCCAGTAGTTCCCCTAGCGGGGGGCCCTACGAGCAGTACTTC,CASSSPSGGPYEQYF
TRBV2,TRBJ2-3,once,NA,TGTGCCAGCAGTAACAGGGTTTGGGCAGATACGCAGTATTTT,CASSNRVWADTQYF
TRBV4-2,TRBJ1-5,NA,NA,TGTGCCAGCAGCCAAGTCGGGGGGAAGAATCAGCCCCAGCATTTT,CASSQVGGKNQPQHF
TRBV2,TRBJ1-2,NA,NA,TGTGCCAGCAGTCCAATGGGGGACGACACCCGGGGCTACACCTTC,CASSPMGDDTRGYTF
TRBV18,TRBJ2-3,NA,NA,TGTGCCAGCTCACCACGGTCAAACACAGATACGCAGTATTTT,CASSPRSNTDTQYF
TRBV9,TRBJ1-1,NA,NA,TGTGCCAGCAGTGGAGCCGGGACCATGAACACTGAAGCTTTCTTT,CASSGAGTMNTEAFF
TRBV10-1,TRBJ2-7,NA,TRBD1,TGCGCCAGCAGTGAGTACAGGGGCCACGAGCAGTACTTC,CASSEYRGHEQYF
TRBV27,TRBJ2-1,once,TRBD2,TGTGCCAGCAGCTCAGGACTAGCGGGACCCAAGGGTGAACAGTTCTTC,CASSSGLAGPKGEQFF
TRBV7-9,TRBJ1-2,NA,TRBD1,TGTGCCAGCAGCCCGGGACAGGGGACCTATGGCTACACCTTC,CASSPGQGTYGYTF
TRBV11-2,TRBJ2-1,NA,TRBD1,TGTGCCACCCGGGACAGACGTTACAATGAGCAGTTCTTC,CATRDRRYNEQFF
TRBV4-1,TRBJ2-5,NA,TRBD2,TGCGCCAGCAGCCAACTTCCCTTTGTGGTAGCGGGAGGGTGGTTTCAGGAGACCCAGTACTTC,CASSQLPFVVAGGWFQETQYF
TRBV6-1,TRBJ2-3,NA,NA,TGTGCCAGCAGGGAAGGGGGATGGAAGGCAGATACGCAGTATTTT,CASREGGWKADTQYF
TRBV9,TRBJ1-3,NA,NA,TGTGCCAGCAGCGTAGGGAGACAGTCTGGAAACACCATATATTTT,CASSVGRQSGNTIYF
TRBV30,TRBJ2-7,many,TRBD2,TGTGCCTGGAGTAGGAAGCGGGAGGCGGAGGAGCAGTACTTC,CAWSRKREAEEQYF
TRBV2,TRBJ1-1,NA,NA,TGTGCCAGCAGTGATCCACGGGACATAGTGAACACTGAAGCTTTCTTT,CASSDPRDIVNTEAFF
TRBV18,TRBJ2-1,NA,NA,TGTGCCAGCTCACCAGCGGTAGGTCTCCACAATGAGCAGTTCTTC,CASSPAVGLHNEQFF
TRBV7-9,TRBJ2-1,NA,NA,TGTGCCAGCAGCTTAGGGACTTGGAATGCTGAGCAGTTCTTC,CASSLGTWNAEQFF
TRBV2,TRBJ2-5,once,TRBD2,TGTGCCAGCAGTGGTGACGGGAGGATAGAAGAGACCCAGTACTTC,CASSGDGRIEETQYF
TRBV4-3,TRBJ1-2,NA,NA,TGCGCCAGCAGCCAGCTTTGGGGGGGACATGGCTACACCTTC,CASSQLWGGHGYTF
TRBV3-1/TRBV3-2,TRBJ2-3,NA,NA,TGTGCCAGCAGCCAAAATAGGGCCCTCACAGATACGCAGTATTTT,CASSQNRALTDTQYF
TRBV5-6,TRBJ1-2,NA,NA,TGTGCCAGCAGCTTGGGAACCTTAGGCTACACCTTC,CASSLGTLGYTF
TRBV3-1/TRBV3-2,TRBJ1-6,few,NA,TGTGCCAGCTACCCTGGAGGGCAGGTGAGACCCTCTGGCTCCTATAATTCACCCCTCCACTTT,CASYPGGQVRPSGSYNSPLHF
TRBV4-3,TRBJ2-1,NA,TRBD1,TGCGCCAGCAGCCAACTCGGGACAGGGCGGAATGAGCAGTTCTTC,CASSQLGTGRNEQFF
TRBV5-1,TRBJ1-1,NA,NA,TGCGCCAGCAGCTGGGCCTTAGGGACTGAAGCTTTCTTT,CASSWALGTEAFF
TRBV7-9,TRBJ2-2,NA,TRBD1,TGTGCCAGCAGCCTATCAGGGGGAACCGGGGAGCTGTTTTTT,CASSLSGGTGELFF
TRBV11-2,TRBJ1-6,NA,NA,TGTGCCAGCAGCCCGGGGGTAGGCAGGGTCAACAATTCACCCCTCCACTTT,CASSPGVGRVNNSPLHF
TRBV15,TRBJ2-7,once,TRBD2,TGTGCCACCAGCGGAGAGGTAGCGGGGTTCTACGAGCAGTACTTC,CATSGEVAGFYEQYF
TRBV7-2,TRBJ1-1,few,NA,TGTGCCAGCAGCTTAGGTTCAGGGGTGAACACTGAAGCTTTCTTT,CASSLGSGVNTEAFF
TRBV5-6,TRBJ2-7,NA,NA,TGTGCCAGCCAGGGGGGAAGCTACGAGCAGTACTTC,CASQGGSYEQYF
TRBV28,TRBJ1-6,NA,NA,TGTGCCAGCCGGGGGGCTGGACGTAATTCACCCCTCCACTTT,CASRGAGRNSPLHF
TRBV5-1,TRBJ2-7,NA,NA,TGCGCCAGCAGCTTGGCTGGGAACGAGCAGTACTTC,CASSLAGNEQYF
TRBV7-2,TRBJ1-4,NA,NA,TGTGCCAGCAGCATTATGCCGACCATCTACGGGGAAAAACTGTTTTTT,CASSIMPTIYGEKLFF
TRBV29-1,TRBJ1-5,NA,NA,TGCAGCGTTGGGAGTCAGCCCCAGCATTTT,CSVGSQPQHF
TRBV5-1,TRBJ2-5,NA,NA,TGCGCCAGCAGCCAACAGGGAGGATGGCAAGAGACCCAGTACTTC,CASSQQGGWQETQYF
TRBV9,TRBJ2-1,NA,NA,TGTGCCACCACAGGACCTGGGACACGTACCTACAATGAGCAGTTCTTC,CATTGPGTRTYNEQFF